These T cell receptor beta chains were read from a single sample in a study of blood T cell repertoires in COVID-19. Method: immunoSEQ multiplex PCR; TCRdb's copy keeps in-frame clones and lacks some. The table shows about 64,000 clones, with around 80% occurring only once. The sample was peripheral blood. These TCRs come from a man in his 60s with COVID-19, enrolled during active disease. Both conserved end residues are part of each CDR3. D genes are given only for firm matches. Clone sizes are given selectively: once, few, many, or a class where the clone is expanded.

size,J,length,D,V,DNA,CDR3
few,TRBJ2-1,13,TRBD1,TRBV10-3,TGTGCCATCAGAGGGGGCGCGGAGGATGAGCAGTTCTTC,CAIRGGAEDEQFF
few,TRBJ2-1,12,.,TRBV7-2,TGTGCCAGCAGCCTTAGCGGTAATGAGCAGTTCTTC,CASSLSGNEQFF
.,TRBJ2-7,15,.,TRBV18,TGTGCCAGCTCACCTACTGAGGACACCTCCTACGAGCAGTACTTC,CASSPTEDTSYEQYF
.,TRBJ2-7,15,TRBD2,TRBV12-5,TGTGCTAGTGGCCTACCAACTAGCGGGAGCTACGAGCAGTACTTC,CASGLPTSGSYEQYF
.,TRBJ2-7,16,TRBD1,TRBV6-4,TGTGCCAGTAATTCCGGGACAGGGGGCCCCTACTACGAGCAGTACTTC,CASNSGTGGPYYEQYF
.,TRBJ1-1,12,.,TRBV29-1,TGCAGCTCGCGGACAGAGAACACTGAAGCTTTCTTT,CSSRTENTEAFF
.,TRBJ2-3,14,TRBD1,TRBV5-1,TGCGCCAGCAGTTTTGGGACAGACACAGATACGCAGTATTTT,CASSFGTDTDTQYF
.,TRBJ1-3,16,.,TRBV29-1,TGCAGCGTTGAACCAGGGGTACCCTTCTCTGGAAACACCATATATTTT,CSVEPGVPFSGNTIYF
.,TRBJ1-1,14,.,TRBV9,TGTGCCAGCAGCGTGGAGCCGAAGAACACTGAAGCTTTCTTT,CASSVEPKNTEAFF
.,TRBJ1-1,14,.,TRBV7-2,TGTGCCAGCAGCTTTGAAGGCGGGAACACTGAAGCTTTCTTT,CASSFEGGNTEAFF
.,TRBJ2-7,14,.,TRBV5-6,TGTGCCAGCAGCTTGGGGGCCGGTACCTACGAGCAGTACTTC,CASSLGAGTYEQYF
.,TRBJ2-1,13,TRBD2,TRBV18,TGTGCCAGCTCACCAACGGGACTAGCGGGGGAGGTCTTC,CASSPTGLAGEVF
.,TRBJ2-3,17,TRBD2,TRBV10-3,TGTGCCACCCAAGACACATCCGGGACTAGCCGAAGAGATACGCAGTATTTT,CATQDTSGTSRRDTQYF
.,TRBJ2-1,15,.,TRBV19,TGTGCCAGTAGTATAGTAACAGGGACGGTAGAGGAGCAGTTCTTC,CASSIVTGTVEEQFF
.,TRBJ2-4,15,TRBD2,TRBV7-3,TGTGCCAGCAGCTTAAAAGCGGGGGCCAAAAACATTCAGTACTTC,CASSLKAGAKNIQYF
.,TRBJ2-2,13,TRBD1,TRBV29-1,TGCAGCGTAGACAGGGCAAACACCGGGGAGCTGTTTTTT,CSVDRANTGELFF
.,TRBJ1-2,13,TRBD1,TRBV12-3/TRBV12-4,TGTGCCAGCAGTTTCCAGGGGGCTGGTGGCTACACCTTC,CASSFQGAGGYTF
.,TRBJ1-5,16,.,TRBV6-5,TGTGCCAGCAGTTACTCACCGGGGGATAGCAATCAGCCCCAGCATTTT,CASSYSPGDSNQPQHF